Sequencing of this T cell receptor (beta chain) was carried out in a study of T-cell reconstitution after alpha-beta-depleted transplantation in children. For TCRbeta, the library was prepared with unique molecular identifiers. MiXCR was run by TCRdb on the PCR reads, yielding one entry per CDR3 protein. The repertoire includes fewer than 120,000 distinct CDR3 sequences, 10% of them detected once, and 8% sits in the top ten. This CDR3 is built from 16 residues. Germline V gene lookup returns CDR1 SEHNR and CDR2 FQNEAQ (reference sequence). Germline trimming cut 5 bases from V and 3 bases from J; bases unmatched to any gene: 12.

Sequencing was performed on PBMCs from the stem cell graft donor, taken from the stem cell graft. This chain joins TRBV7-9 and TRBJ2-7; 8 nucleotides align to TRBD1. The receptor comes from a human donor who donated a stem cell graft to a child with acute lymphoblastic leukemia. The CDR3 sequence is CASSARDGQGIYEQYF. The CDR3 DNA follows: TGTGCCAGCAGCGCAAGGGATGGACAGGGAATCTACGAGCAGTACTTC. The full variable domain, rest sourced from reference TRBV7-9 and TRBJ2-7, is DTGVSQNPRHKITKRGQNVTFRCDPISEHNRLYWYRQTLGQGPEFLTYFQNEAQLEKSRLLSDRFSAERPKGSFSTLEIQRTEQGDSAMYLCASSARDGQGIYEQYFGPGTRLTVT.